The sequence of this T cell receptor (beta chain) was determined in a study of blood T cell repertoires in COVID-19. Background on the study: Sources were T cells, B-cell-depleted T cells, or PBMCs; the material itself was cDNA or gDNA.

V shed 4 bases, J shed 1 base, and the junction held 12 bases outside the gene matches. The CDR3 extends over 18 amino acids. Germline V gene sequence: CDR1 SGHTS, CDR2 YDEGEE. Libraries were prepared by immunoSEQ multiplex PCR; TCRdb keeps only in-frame clonotypes and omits some of them. Of 200,000 to 300,000 clones detected, roughly 89% appear once; the ten largest clones hold roughly 4%. This TCR was sampled from a woman aged 25-40 years with acute COVID-19. Sequenced input: PBMCs or T cells enriched from blood (not recorded which). This chain links TRBV5-8 with TRBJ2-3, with 10 bases fitting TRBD2. In nucleotides, the CDR3 is TGTGCCAGCAGCCTTAGCGGGGGGAACTTCTGGGGCACAGATACGCAGTATTTT. Translated: CASSLSGGNFWGTDTQYF.